The 20 T cell receptor beta chains listed next were all sequenced from one sample in a study of cytomegalovirus exposure and HLA in healthy donors. The PCR had 60 Vbeta and 13 Jbeta primers. Sequenced by immunoSEQ multiplex PCR; TCRdb stores in-frame clones only, minus some. This table has around 210,000 clones, roughly 83% appearing once. The sample comprised PBMCs. These receptor sequences come from a male donor in good health and CMV-seropositive.

The CDR3 DNA reads as TGTGCCAGCAGCTTATACCGCCGGGGGTCGGGCGGCTACACCTTC. It codes for CASSLYRRGSGGYTF. This chain links TRBV5-8 with TRBJ1-2, with D possibly being TRBD1 (5 bases). This CDR3 region has 15 residues. V was clipped by 2 bases and J by 8 bases, with 19 bases between them. CDR1 and CDR2 (germline): SGHTS, YDEGEE.

This sequence joins TRBV6-1 and TRBJ1-1, with TRBD1 identical over 8 bases. Germline CDR1 is MNHNS and CDR2 is SASEGT. J gave up 5 bases and V 4 bases, and 3 bases lay outside the gene matches. The CDR3 length is 13 residues. The CDR3 sequence is CASSGRGQTEAFF. The CDR3 coding sequence is TGTGCCAGCAGTGGCAGGGGGCAAACTGAAGCTTTCTTT.

The J gene is TRBJ1-3, the V gene TRBV9; perhaps TRBD1 as D (5 bases). The CDR3 has 17 residues. Trimming left V 0 bases short and J 0 bases short, with 13 bases between. Germline-derived CDR1 and CDR2 are SGDLS and YYNGEE. The CDR3 spells CASSVEGMGLSGNTIYF. CDR3 DNA: TGTGCCAGCAGCGTAGAAGGAATGGGGCTCTCTGGAAACACCATATATTTT. The full variable domain, with the rest looked up from reference TRBV9 and TRBJ1-3, is DSGVTQTPKHLITATGQRVTLRCSPRSGDLSVYWYQQSLDQGLQFLIQYYNGEERAKGNILERFSAQQFPDLHSELNLSSLELGDSALYFCASSVEGMGLSGNTIYFGEGSWLTVV.

J is TRBJ2-3 and V is TRBV2; 7 bases agree with TRBD2. CDR3 length equals 17 residues. Germline CDR1 is SNHLY and CDR2 is FYNNEI. Trimming cost V 7 bases and J 2 bases; bases outside gene matches: 15. The CDR3 DNA follows: TGTGCCAGCACGAGGAGTTCGGGACTAAGGATCACAGATACGCAGTATTTT. Protein sequence: CASTRSSGLRITDTQYF.

The rearrangement joins TRBV4-3 to TRBJ2-5; weak D call: TRBD1 (7 bases). Germline CDR1 and CDR2: LGHNA and YSLEER. Trimming cost V 1 base and J 5 bases, with 14 bases left between them. The CDR3 totals 15 residues. The CDR3 nucleotides read TGCGCCAGCAGCCAAGTGTTTCCAGGGGGGGAGACCCAGTACTTC. Translating gives CASSQVFPGGETQYF.

V is TRBV5-8 and J is TRBJ1-2; TRBD1 matches at 7 bases. CDR3 length equals 13 residues. The V segment lost 6 bases and the J segment 3 bases; nucleotides outside the gene matches: 5. Germline V gene lookup returns CDR1 SGHTS and CDR2 YDEGEE. The CDR3 sequence is CASNLGTDYGYTF. The CDR3 DNA reads as TGTGCCAGCAACCTGGGGACAGACTATGGCTACACCTTC.

Here the CDR3 reads CASSTQAGVETQYF. The DNA for the CDR3 is TGTGCCAGCAGCACCCAAGCGGGAGTAGAGACCCAGTACTTC. The gene calls are TRBV9 and TRBJ2-5, with TRBD2 matching 8 bases. Per the germline V gene, CDR1 is SGDLS and CDR2 is YYNGEE. Germline trimming cut 4 bases from V and 4 bases from J; bases unmatched to any gene: 6. CDR3 length equals 14 residues. The full variable domain, completed using reference TRBV9 and TRBJ2-5, is DSGVTQTPKHLITATGQRVTLRCSPRSGDLSVYWYQQSLDQGLQFLIQYYNGEERAKGNILERFSAQQFPDLHSELNLSSLELGDSALYFCASSTQAGVETQYFGPGTRLLVL.

This chain connects TRBV21-1 to TRBJ2-2; TRBD1 is taken as the D call from the table, unchecked against the DNA. TRBV21-1 is assigned pseudogene status. This CDR3 has 16 residues. This CDR3 reads CASSDRDRENTGELFF. The CDR3 DNA sequence: TGTGCCAGCAGCGACCGGGACAGGGAGAACACCGGGGAGCTGTTTTTT.

The J gene is TRBJ1-5, the V gene TRBV7-2, with a tentative D call TRBD1 (5 bases). With 1 base removed from V and 6 bases from J, the gap between germline ends came to 13 bases. Germline CDR1 SGHTA, CDR2 FQGNSA. The CDR3 contains 15 residues. CDR3 in amino acids: CASSLGAGNGQPQHF. The CDR3 DNA sequence: TGTGCCAGCAGCTTAGGAGCAGGGAACGGTCAGCCCCAGCATTTT.

This clone has a single count. The J gene is TRBJ1-2, the V gene TRBV19, with D possibly TRBD1 on 5 matching bases. Per the germline V gene, CDR1 is LNHDA and CDR2 is SQIVND (reference sequence). Trimming removed 8 bases from V and 8 bases from J, with 21 bases in between. The length of the CDR3 is 14 residues. CDR3 sequence: CASGGVEGLSGYTF. The CDR3 DNA sequence: TGTGCCAGTGGTGGTGTAGAGGGACTAAGCGGCTACACCTTC.

This clone showed up just a few times. The V call is TRBV7-8, the J call TRBJ1-5; 8 bases are shared with TRBD1. The length of the CDR3 is 16 residues. Germline lookup yields CDR1 SGHVS and CDR2 FQNEAQ. The V and J ends lost 4 bases and 6 bases, in that order; junction bases with no gene match: 11. The CDR3 spells CASSSTGGIFSQPQHF. CDR3 nucleotides: TGTGCCAGCAGCTCCACAGGGGGAATCTTTAGTCAGCCCCAGCATTTT.

The V call is TRBV11-3, the J call TRBJ2-7; TRBD2 matches at 8 bases. The CDR3 runs 15 residues. V lost 5 bases to trimming and J lost 6 bases; unmatched junction nucleotides: 12. Germline V gives CDR1 SGHNT, CDR2 YENEEA. CDR3: CASSLFGGAAAEQYF. In nucleotides, the CDR3 is TGTGCCAGCAGCCTCTTCGGGGGGGCGGCCGCCGAGCAGTACTTC. The whole variable domain, remainder taken from reference TRBV11-3 and TRBJ2-7, is EAGVVQSPRYKIIEKKQPVAFWCNPISGHNTLYWYLQNLGQGPELLIRYENEEAVDDSQLPKDRFSAERLKGVDSTLKIQPAELGDSAVYLCASSLFGGAAAEQYFGPGTRLTVT.

V and J are TRBV7-9 and TRBJ2-7, with D hard to call. The CDR3 has 15 residues. Germline V gene lookup returns CDR1 SEHNR and CDR2 FQNEAQ (reference sequence). Trimming took off 1 base at V and 3 bases at J, with 13 bases between the two ends. The CDR3 is CASSLVKPVGYEQYF. DNA of the CDR3: TGTGCCAGCAGCTTAGTAAAGCCCGTCGGCTACGAGCAGTACTTC.

The chain recombines TRBV19 with TRBJ1-4; TRBD1 is a possible D gene (5 bases). V lost 3 bases, J lost 2 bases, and 10 bases lay in between. In germline, CDR1 is LNHDA, CDR2 SQIVND (reference sequence). The CDR3 spans 15 residues. CDR3 region: CASSIQGLTNEKLFF. The DNA of the CDR3 is TGTGCCAGTAGTATCCAGGGCTTGACTAATGAAAAACTGTTTTTT.

The CDR3 reads CASSLVSGGRETQYF. DNA of the CDR3: TGTGCCAGCAGCTTAGTTAGCGGGGGAAGAGAGACCCAGTACTTC. The chain uses TRBV7-2 and TRBJ2-5; 9 bases are a match to TRBD2. The CDR3 has 15 amino acids. Per the germline V gene, CDR1 is SGHTA and CDR2 is FQGNSA. J lost 4 bases, V lost 1 base, and 4 bases had no gene match.

The V gene is TRBV6-4, the J gene TRBJ2-5, with D tentatively TRBD2 (6 bases). Germline CDR1 is MRHNA and CDR2 is SNTAGT. This CDR3 is 16 amino acids long. V was pared by 0 bases and J by 4 bases, with 15 bases between. The CDR3 region is CASSDSRGEVRETQYF. CDR3 DNA sequence: TGTGCCAGCAGTGACTCGCGCGGGGAGGTGCGAGAGACCCAGTACTTC.

This clone appeared once. The V call is TRBV7-9, the J call TRBJ2-5, with no clear D. Germline assignment: CDR1 SEHNR and CDR2 FQNEAQ (reference sequence). V dropped 7 bases and J dropped 4 bases, with 7 bases sitting between them. CDR3 length: 11 amino acids. CDR3 sequence: CASKGGETQYF. CDR3 coding DNA: TGTGCCAGCAAAGGCGGAGAGACCCAGTACTTC.

This chain connects TRBV28 to TRBJ2-1, with TRBD2 matching 7 bases. The CDR3 is made up of 16 amino acids. CDR1 is MDHEN, CDR2 SYDVKM, per germline. V shed 6 bases and J 7 bases; nucleotides not matched to a gene: 15. DNA for the CDR3: TGTGCCAGCAGCCCCAGGTTGGCGGGAGCGGTGAATGAGCAGTTCTTC. Its protein is CASSPRLAGAVNEQFF.

This clone was seen a few times. The chain joins TRBV7-2 to TRBJ2-3; 10 bases align to TRBD1. CDR1 and CDR2 from the germline V gene are SGHTA and FQGNSA. The CDR3 sequence is 18 residues long. With 1 base clipped from V and 0 bases from J, the junction kept 7 bases outside the gene matches. CDR3 sequence reads: CASSLGRGQGKSTDTQYF. The CDR3 DNA sequence: TGTGCCAGCAGCTTAGGGAGGGGACAGGGGAAGAGCACAGATACGCAGTATTTT.

On this clone itself: The junction and the germline gene differ at one end; a read error may be behind it. The chain is built from TRBV7-7 and TRBJ2-5; 9 bases align to TRBD2. The germline V gene has CDR1 SSHAT and CDR2 FNYEAQ (reference sequence). The length of the CDR3 is 15 residues. In DNA, the CDR3 is TGTGCTAGCATGCAGGGGCTAGCGGGAATGGAGACCCAGTACTTC. Translation: CASMQGLAGMETQYF. The variable domain in full, completed from reference TRBV7-7 and TRBJ2-5, reads GAGVSQSPRYKVTKRGQDVTLRCDPISSHATLYWYQQALGQGPEFLTYFNYEAQPDKSGLPSDRFSAERPEGSISTLTIQRTEQRDSAMYRCASMQGLAGMETQYFGPGTRLLVL.